This T cell receptor beta chain was profiled in a study of CXCR3-negative and CXCR3-positive naive CD8 T cells. Looking at the study overall: There were some 150 million TRB reads altogether, and each library had about 1.5 +/- 0.3 million of them.

The CDR3 is made up of 15 amino acids. CDR1 is SQVTM and CDR2 is ANQGSEA in the germline V gene. Naivety in CD8+ T cells corresponded to a CD45RO-CCR7+CD27+CD95- phenotype. Preparation of TRB cDNA libraries relied on 5' RACE carrying UMI labels. TCRdb derives one entry per CDR3 protein from the 5' RACE reads, leaving out DNA. Its table records about 130,000 distinct CDR3 sequences. This chain joins TRBV29-1 and TRBJ2-1; the TRBD2 assignment by TCRdb is unverifiable without DNA. This receptor was obtained from a human donor in good health. Some clones in this sample may be carry-over from other donors' samples. The sample comprised naive CXCR3- CD8+ T cells from blood. Documented subset: CD45RO-CCR7+CD27+CD95- naive CD8+ T cells lacking CXCR3 (TNR3-). CDR3 in amino acids: CSVEIRGRSPNEQFF.